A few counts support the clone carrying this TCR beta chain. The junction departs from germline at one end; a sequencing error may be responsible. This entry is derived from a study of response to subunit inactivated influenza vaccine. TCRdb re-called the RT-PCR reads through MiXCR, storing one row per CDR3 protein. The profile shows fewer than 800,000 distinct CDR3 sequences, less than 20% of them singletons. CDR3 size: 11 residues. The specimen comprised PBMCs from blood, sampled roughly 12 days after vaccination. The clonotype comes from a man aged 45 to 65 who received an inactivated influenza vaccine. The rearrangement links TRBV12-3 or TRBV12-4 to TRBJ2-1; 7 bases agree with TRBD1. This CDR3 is CASTQGGHRLF. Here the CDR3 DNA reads TGTGCCAGCACCCAAGGGGGCCATCGGCTCTTC.